This T cell receptor (beta chain) was documented in a study of shared clonotypes between healthy human individuals. The assay was carried out at the deep level. Measured with immunoSEQ multiplex PCR; TCRdb has only the in-frame clones, and not every one. The sample has about 580,000 clones, 95% to 98% seen once; the top ten hold 0.3%. Germline loops: CDR1 MNHEY, CDR2 SMNVEV (reference sequence). Trimming left V 2 bases short and J 1 base short, with 10 bases between. This CDR3 contains 15 residues. Study findings and constraints: Compared with memory subsets, naive subsets generally had larger estimated richness.

As defined, naive CD8 cells were CD45RO-negative and positively selected for CCR7, with terminally differentiated effector memory CD45RA+ cells excluded. Recent acute infections and vaccinations were absent in the healthy HIV-negative adult donors. As for this clone: As yet, its antigen is unknown.

Sample: naive CD8+ T cells sorted from blood. This TCR was recovered from a man aged 25-45 years in good health. The J gene is TRBJ2-3, the V gene TRBV27; D is undetermined. CDR3 region: CASSLEDGRTDTQYF. The CDR3 DNA reads TGTGCCAGCAGTTTAGAAGACGGACGCACAGATACGCAGTATTTT.